The 12 T cell receptor beta chains below all came from one sample that was sequenced in a study of blood T cell repertoires in COVID-19 (dated by TCRdb to 2020 to 2021). Receptor libraries were prepared by the immunoSEQ multiplex PCR assay. TCRdb re-hosts the immuneACCESS table, in-frame sequences only. Its copies lack some clones; in the studies checked, an unresolved V gene accounts for under half of them, and the cause for the rest is not known. The sample table shows 350,000 or so clones, and around 89% are seen once. 6% to 7.5% of the sample is in the top ten clones. The sample consisted of peripheral blood. The receptors were gathered from a man aged 18 to 30 with active or convalescent COVID-19.

The chain uses TRBV28 and TRBJ1-1; D is possibly TRBD1 (6 bases). Trimming pared 7 bases from V and 2 bases from J, leaving 17 bases between. The length of the CDR3 is 15 residues. Germline CDR1 and CDR2: MDHEN and SYDVKM. In nucleotides, the CDR3 is TGTGCCAGCACCTCAGGGGCACTAGATAACACTGAAGCTTTCTTT. Translated: CASTSGALDNTEAFF. The whole variable domain, remainder taken from reference TRBV28 and TRBJ1-1, is DVKVTQSSRYLVKRTGEKVFLECVQDMDHENMFWYRQDPGLGLRLIYFSYDVKMKEKGDIPEGYSVSREKKERFSLILESASTNQTSMYLCASTSGALDNTEAFFGQGTRLTVV.

The V call is TRBV28, the J call TRBJ2-7; 12 nucleotides match TRBD2. V lost 3 bases and J lost 2; bases outside the gene matches: 23. The germline gives CDR1 MDHEN, CDR2 SYDVKM. This CDR3 has 22 amino acids. The CDR3 reads CASSLGRGLAGLILPSPYEQYF. In nucleotides, the CDR3 is TGTGCCAGCAGTTTGGGCAGGGGACTAGCGGGTTTGATTTTGCCTTCCCCCTACGAGCAGTACTTC.

This rearrangement joins TRBV7-2 to TRBJ1-1; tentative D call: TRBD1 (6 bases). Looked up from germline, CDR1 is SGHTA and CDR2 is FQGNSA. The CDR3 consists of 14 residues. The V gene lost 5 bases and the J gene lost 1 base, with 11 bases spanning the gap. CDR3 sequence (DNA): TGTGCCAGCAGCCAGAAACAGGGGAACACTGAAGCTTTCTTT. It codes for CASSQKQGNTEAFF.

The chain carries TRBV5-8 and TRBJ2-7; 10 nucleotides line up with TRBD1. Germline V lookup: CDR1 SGHTS, CDR2 YDEGEE. The CDR3 is 14 amino acids. V lost 4 bases, J lost 4 bases, and 5 bases stayed unmatched. The CDR3 reads CASSLGQGPYEQYF. CDR3 coding DNA: TGTGCCAGCAGCCTGGGACAGGGGCCGTACGAGCAGTACTTC. The variable domain in full, completed from reference TRBV5-8 and TRBJ2-7, reads EAGVTQSPTHLIKTRGQQATLRCSPISGHTSVYWYQQALGLGLQFLLWYDEGEERNRGNFPPRFSGRQFPNYSSELNVNALELEDSALYLCASSLGQGPYEQYFGPGTRLTVT.

The CDR3 region is CASSLGTQGAQYF. The CDR3 nucleotides are TGTGCCAGCAGCTTAGGCACCCAAGGGGCGCAGTATTTT. The rearrangement joins TRBV11-1 to TRBJ2-3, with TRBD1 as a possible D gene (5 bases). V lost 1 base and J 10 bases, leaving 12 bases between the germline ends. CDR1 and CDR2 (germline): SGHAT, FQDESV (reference sequence). The length of the CDR3 is 13 residues.

V gene TRBV27 combines with J gene TRBJ2-2; 10 bases line up with TRBD2. The trim removed 8 bases at V and 4 bases at J, leaving 13 bases unmatched. The CDR3 extends over 17 amino acids. Germline V gene lookup returns CDR1 MNHEY and CDR2 SMNVEV (reference sequence). The CDR3: CASHVSGRVPGTGELFF. The CDR3 DNA sequence: TGTGCCAGCCATGTAAGCGGGAGGGTGCCGGGCACCGGGGAGCTGTTTTTT.

This rearrangement joins TRBV2 to TRBJ1-1; TRBD1 agrees at 10 bases. The CDR3 is 13 amino acids. Germline assignment: CDR1 SNHLY and CDR2 FYNNEI. J lost 7 bases, V lost 6 bases, and 5 bases had no gene match. This chain's CDR3 is CASRGQGIYEAFF. CDR3 sequence (DNA): TGTGCCAGCAGGGGACAGGGGATTTATGAAGCTTTCTTT.

This rearrangement joins TRBV9 to TRBJ1-2, with 9 bases lining up with TRBD1. Germline assignment: CDR1 SGDLS and CDR2 YYNGEE. Trimming at V came to 3 bases and at J to 3 bases, leaving 6 bases not matched to a gene. The CDR3 is 15 amino acids. CDR3 sequence: CASSAGTGKDYGYTF. DNA for the CDR3: TGTGCCAGCAGCGCAGGGACAGGGAAGGACTATGGCTACACCTTC.

The sample holds one count of this clone. Other DNA sequences in the sample encode the same CDR3. V and J are TRBV7-2 and TRBJ2-5, with TRBD2 matching over 9 bases. The germline V gene has CDR1 SGHTA and CDR2 FQGNSA. The CDR3 has 16 residues. The trim removed 1 base at V and 5 bases at J, leaving 8 bases unmatched. CDR3 sequence: CASSLGLAGVGETQYF. The CDR3, as DNA: TGTGCCAGCAGCTTAGGGTTAGCGGGGGTCGGGGAGACCCAGTACTTC. Combining the CDR3 with reference TRBV7-2 and TRBJ2-5 gives the whole variable domain GAGVSQSPSNKVTEKGKDVELRCDPISGHTALYWYRQSLGQGLEFLIYFQGNSAPDKSGLPSDRFSAERTGGSVSTLTIQRTQQEDSAVYLCASSLGLAGVGETQYFGPGTRLLVL.

The chain recombines TRBV30 with TRBJ1-5; no reliable D call. The CDR3 totals 17 residues. The V gene's germline CDR1 is GTSNPN and CDR2 SVGIG (reference sequence). V lost 1 base to trimming and J lost 6 bases, with 22 bases between them. The CDR3 region is CAWSGHRITERGQPQHF. The DNA for the CDR3 is TGTGCCTGGAGTGGCCACCGAATCACCGAACGCGGTCAGCCCCAGCATTTT.

This sequence joins TRBV9 and TRBJ2-2, with a tentative D call TRBD2 (6 bases). CDR1 is SGDLS and CDR2 is YYNGEE in the germline V gene. Deletions cut 4 bases from V and 6 bases from J, with 16 bases between. The CDR3 length is 15 residues. The CDR3 region is CASSPRDSLPGELFF. The CDR3 nucleotides are TGTGCCAGCAGCCCACGGGACTCCCTTCCCGGGGAGCTGTTTTTT.

This chain uses TRBV3-1 (or the pseudogene TRBV3-2) with TRBJ2-7; 10 bases align to TRBD2. The CDR3 is 14 amino acids. Germline V gene lookup returns CDR1 LGHDT and CDR2 YNNKEL (reference sequence). V gave up 3 bases and J gave up 4 bases; unmatched junction bases: 3. DNA of the CDR3: TGTGCCAGCAGCCACCTAGCGGGAGTTTACGAGCAGTACTTC. Translation gives CASSHLAGVYEQYF.